One sample yielded the 15 T cell receptor beta chains listed below, sequenced in a study of identical twins. MiXCR was run by TCRdb on the 5' RACE reads, yielding one entry per CDR3 protein. This repertoire shows about 290,000 distinct CDR3 sequences, roughly 10% found once; its top ten account for approximately 7%. These data also formed part of another study, on yellow fever vaccine responses in identical twins.

The sample was CD8+ T cells sorted from blood. The receptors come from a woman under 30 in good health.

This clonotype was recorded many times. The V call is TRBV6-2 or TRBV6-3, the J call TRBJ2-3, with D uncertain. The CDR3 is made up of 13 amino acids. Germline V CDR1 and CDR2: MNHEY, SVGEGT. The V and J ends lost 5 bases and 2 bases respectively, with 8 bases between them. Here the CDR3 reads CASSPTATDTQYF. The CDR3 DNA reads as TGTGCCAGCAGTCCGACCGCCACAGATACGCAGTATTTT.

The chain is built from TRBV20-1 and TRBJ2-3; D uncertain. From germline, CDR1 is DFQATT and CDR2 SNEGSKA (reference sequence). There are 15 residues in the CDR3. With 0 bases removed from V and 0 bases from J, the gap between germline ends came to 10 bases. CDR3 in DNA: TGCAGTGCTAGAGATCTCGGCGCTAGCACAGATACGCAGTATTTT. The encoded protein is CSARDLGASTDTQYF.

This clonotype was picked up a small number of times. J is TRBJ2-1 and V is TRBV28, with TRBD2 identical over 8 bases. CDR1 is MDHEN, CDR2 SYDVKM, per germline. The V segment lost 2 bases and the J segment 9 bases; nucleotides outside the gene matches: 9. The length of the CDR3 is 15 residues. The CDR3 sequence is CASSLTGGYRGEQFF. In DNA, the CDR3 is TGTGCCAGCAGTTTAACGGGGGGGTATCGGGGTGAGCAGTTCTTC.

This clonotype was recorded many times. The chain combines TRBV5-1 with TRBJ2-3; maybe TRBD1 (6 bases). Trimming left V 1 base short and J 2 bases short, with 14 bases between. Germline CDR1 reads SGHRS; CDR2 reads YFSETQ. This CDR3 comprises 16 residues. The CDR3 loop reads CASSLNRDIYTDTQYF. As DNA, the CDR3 is TGCGCCAGCAGCTTGAACCGGGACATCTACACAGATACGCAGTATTTT.

Only a few counts were recorded for this clonotype. The genes are TRBV18 and TRBJ2-3, with D unresolved. Between the trimmed V and J ends, which lost 5 bases and 3 bases, there was a span of 15 bases. The CDR3 has 15 residues. In germline, CDR1 is KGHSH, CDR2 LQKENI. Here the CDR3 reads CASSIRPLRTDTQYF. The CDR3 coding sequence is TGTGCCAGCTCAATCAGGCCTTTACGTACAGATACGCAGTATTTT.

This clonotype has just a few counts. The rearrangement joins TRBV12-3 or TRBV12-4 to TRBJ1-3; no definite D call. The CDR3 contains 16 residues. V was trimmed by 6 bases and J by 3 bases, leaving 18 bases between them. The CDR3, as DNA: TGTGCCAGCAGGACCGACGTTGGGCTTCTTGGAAACACCATATATTTT. Amino acid sequence: CASRTDVGLLGNTIYF.

This clonotype was seen at least ten times. The chain employs TRBV3-1 and TRBJ2-7; unclear D gene. The V end lost 0 bases, the J end lost 0 bases, and 6 bases lay between the germline ends. This CDR3 is 14 amino acids long. Looked up from germline, CDR1 is LGHDT and CDR2 is YNNKEL (reference sequence). The CDR3 spells CASSQEHSSYEQYF. CDR3 sequence (DNA): TGTGCCAGCAGCCAAGAGCACAGCTCCTACGAGCAGTACTTC.

At least ten counts were recorded for this clonotype. The V call is TRBV29-1, the J call TRBJ2-1; D not certain. V shed 7 bases and J shed 7 bases, with 11 bases lying between them. This CDR3 spans 11 amino acids. The V gene's germline CDR1 is SQVTM and CDR2 ANQGSEA. In DNA form, the CDR3 reads TGCAGCGATTTAATGGGGAATGAGCAGTTCTTC. It codes for CSDLMGNEQFF.

This clonotype has at least ten counts. The chain is built from TRBV12-3 or TRBV12-4 and TRBJ2-5; D remains ambiguous. This CDR3 has 15 amino acids. V lost 3 bases, J lost 0 bases, and 11 bases lay in between. CDR3 in DNA: TGTGCCAGCAGTTTTTCCTCAGGAAACCAAGAGACCCAGTACTTC. It codes for CASSFSSGNQETQYF.

This clonotype was counted a few times. The chain couples TRBV9 to TRBJ2-3; D gene ambiguous. The V end was cut by 5 bases, the J end by 5 bases, with 3 bases between. This CDR3 has 10 residues. CDR1 SGDLS and CDR2 YYNGEE come from the germline V gene. As DNA, the CDR3 is TGTGCCAGCAGACGAGATACGCAGTATTTT. Amino acids: CASRRDTQYF.

This clonotype was seen only a few times. For the CDR3, the DNA is TGTGCCAGTAGTATAGGAGGAGGGATGAATGAGCAGTTCTTC. Its translation is CASSIGGGMNEQFF. This chain uses TRBV19 with TRBJ2-1; D is perhaps TRBD2 (6 bases). Germline-derived CDR1 and CDR2 are LNHDA and SQIVND (reference sequence). The V end was cut by 1 base, the J end by 7 bases, with 11 bases between. The CDR3 spans 14 residues.

This clonotype was detected ten times or more. The chain carries TRBV29-1 and TRBJ2-7; D not certain. The CDR3 contains 15 residues. Trimming cost V 6 bases and J 6 bases, with 24 bases left between them. Germline CDR1 is SQVTM and CDR2 is ANQGSEA. CDR3 sequence reads: CSVTVLGLSEAEQYF. DNA of the CDR3: TGCAGCGTCACCGTTCTGGGCCTCAGCGAAGCCGAGCAGTACTTC.

This chain joins TRBV12-3 or TRBV12-4 and TRBJ2-7, with 9 bases lining up with TRBD1. J lost 5 bases, V lost 5 bases, and 10 bases had no gene match. The CDR3 has 15 residues. The CDR3 protein is CASSPSGTGWDEQYF. The CDR3 region has the DNA TGTGCCAGCAGTCCAAGCGGGACAGGGTGGGACGAGCAGTACTTC.

This clonotype occurred a few times. This chain links TRBV11-2 with TRBJ2-3, with 10 bases aligning to TRBD2. The CDR3 has 16 residues. V was clipped by 3 bases and J by 4 bases; unmatched bases: 7. In germline, CDR1 is SGHAT, CDR2 FQNNGV. The CDR3 DNA reads as TGTGCCAGCAGCTTGTCGGCTAGCGGGAGTTCAGATACGCAGTATTTT. Amino acid sequence: CASSLSASGSSDTQYF.

Comments on this clonotype: This may arise from a read error, as a much more abundant clone is one base away. The chain links TRBV2 to TRBJ2-7, with D unresolved. The CDR3 is 13 residues long. Per the germline V gene, CDR1 is SNHLY and CDR2 is FYNNEI. CDR3 region: CASLGEYSYGQYF. In DNA, the CDR3 is TGTGCCAGCCTAGGAGAATATTCCTACGGGCAGTACTTC.